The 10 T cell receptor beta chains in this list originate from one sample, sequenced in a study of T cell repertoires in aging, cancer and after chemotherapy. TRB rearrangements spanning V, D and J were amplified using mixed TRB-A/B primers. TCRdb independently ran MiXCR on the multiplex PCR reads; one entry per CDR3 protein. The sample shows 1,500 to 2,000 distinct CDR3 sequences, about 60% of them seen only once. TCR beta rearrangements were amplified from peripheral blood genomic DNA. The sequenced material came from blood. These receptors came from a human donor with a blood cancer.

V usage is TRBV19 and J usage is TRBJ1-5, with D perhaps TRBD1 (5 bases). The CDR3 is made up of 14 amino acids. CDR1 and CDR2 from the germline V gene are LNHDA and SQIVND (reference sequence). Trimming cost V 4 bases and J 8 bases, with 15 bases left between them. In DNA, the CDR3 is TGTGCCAGTAGTAAAGAAGACAGCTTTAAGCCCCAGCATTTT. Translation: CASSKEDSFKPQHF.

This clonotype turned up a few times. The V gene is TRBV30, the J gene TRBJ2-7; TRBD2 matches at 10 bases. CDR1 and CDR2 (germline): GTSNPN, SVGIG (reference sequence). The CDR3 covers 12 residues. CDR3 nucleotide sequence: TGTGCAGGACTAGCGGATTCCTACGAGCAGTACTTC. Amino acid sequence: CAGLADSYEQYF.

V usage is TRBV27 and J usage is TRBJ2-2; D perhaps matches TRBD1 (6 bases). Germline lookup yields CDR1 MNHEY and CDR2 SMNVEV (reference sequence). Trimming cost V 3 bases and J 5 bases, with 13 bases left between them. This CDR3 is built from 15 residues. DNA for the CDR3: TGTGCCAGCAGTTTTTCCCGGGACACAACCGGGGAGCTGTTTTTT. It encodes CASSFSRDTTGELFF.

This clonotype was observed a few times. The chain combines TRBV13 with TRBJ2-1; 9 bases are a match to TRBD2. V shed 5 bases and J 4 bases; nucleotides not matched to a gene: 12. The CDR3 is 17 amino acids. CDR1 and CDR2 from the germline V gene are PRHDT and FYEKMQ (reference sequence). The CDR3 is CASSPPATSGLYNEQFF. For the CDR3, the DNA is TGTGCCAGCAGCCCACCCGCCACTAGCGGGTTATACAATGAGCAGTTCTTC.

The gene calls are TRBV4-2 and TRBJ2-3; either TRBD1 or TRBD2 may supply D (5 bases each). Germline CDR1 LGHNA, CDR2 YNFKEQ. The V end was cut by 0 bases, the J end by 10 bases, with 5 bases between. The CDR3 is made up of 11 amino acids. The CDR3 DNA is TGTGCCAGCAGCCAAGAGGGGGCGCAGTATTTT. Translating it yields CASSQEGAQYF.

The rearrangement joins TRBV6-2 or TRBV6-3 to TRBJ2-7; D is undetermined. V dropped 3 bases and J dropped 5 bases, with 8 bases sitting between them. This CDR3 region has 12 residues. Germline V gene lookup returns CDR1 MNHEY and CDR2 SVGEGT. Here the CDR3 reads CASSYFRDEQYF. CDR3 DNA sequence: TGTGCCAGCAGTTATTTCCGGGACGAGCAGTACTTC.

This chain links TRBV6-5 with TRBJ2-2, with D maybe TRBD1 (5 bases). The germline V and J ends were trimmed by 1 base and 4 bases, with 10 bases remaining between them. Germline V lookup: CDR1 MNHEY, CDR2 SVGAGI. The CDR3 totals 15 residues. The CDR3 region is CASSYLQGPTGELFF. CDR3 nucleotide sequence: TGTGCCAGCAGTTACTTGCAGGGCCCCACCGGGGAGCTGTTTTTT.

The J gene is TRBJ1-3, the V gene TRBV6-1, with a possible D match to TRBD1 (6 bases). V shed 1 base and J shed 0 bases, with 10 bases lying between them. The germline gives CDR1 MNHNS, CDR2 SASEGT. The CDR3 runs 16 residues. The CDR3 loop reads CASSEGAGASGNTIYF. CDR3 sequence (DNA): TGTGCCAGCAGTGAAGGGGCGGGGGCCTCTGGAAACACCATATATTTT.

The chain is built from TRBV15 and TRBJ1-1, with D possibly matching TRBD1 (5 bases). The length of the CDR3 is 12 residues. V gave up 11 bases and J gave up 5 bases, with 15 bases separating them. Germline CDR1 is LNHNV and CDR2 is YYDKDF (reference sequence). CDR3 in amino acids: CAAGEWKTEAFF. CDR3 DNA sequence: TGTGCCGCGGGGGAGTGGAAGACTGAAGCTTTCTTT. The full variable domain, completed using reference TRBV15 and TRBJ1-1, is DAMVIQNPRYQVTQFGKPVTLSCSQTLNHNVMYWYQQKSSQAPKLLFHYYDKDFNNEADTPDNFQSRRPNTSFCFLDIRSPGLGDTAMYLCAAGEWKTEAFFGQGTRLTVV.

The CDR3: CASSPQGRGLYYEQYF. CDR3 nucleotide sequence: TGTGCCAGCAGCCCTCAGGGCAGGGGGCTGTACTACGAGCAGTACTTC. The rearrangement uses TRBV7-2 and TRBJ2-7; TRBD1 agrees at 8 bases. Germline V gene sequence: CDR1 SGHTA, CDR2 FQGNSA. V lost 5 bases and J lost 3; bases outside the gene matches: 12. The CDR3 spans 16 residues.